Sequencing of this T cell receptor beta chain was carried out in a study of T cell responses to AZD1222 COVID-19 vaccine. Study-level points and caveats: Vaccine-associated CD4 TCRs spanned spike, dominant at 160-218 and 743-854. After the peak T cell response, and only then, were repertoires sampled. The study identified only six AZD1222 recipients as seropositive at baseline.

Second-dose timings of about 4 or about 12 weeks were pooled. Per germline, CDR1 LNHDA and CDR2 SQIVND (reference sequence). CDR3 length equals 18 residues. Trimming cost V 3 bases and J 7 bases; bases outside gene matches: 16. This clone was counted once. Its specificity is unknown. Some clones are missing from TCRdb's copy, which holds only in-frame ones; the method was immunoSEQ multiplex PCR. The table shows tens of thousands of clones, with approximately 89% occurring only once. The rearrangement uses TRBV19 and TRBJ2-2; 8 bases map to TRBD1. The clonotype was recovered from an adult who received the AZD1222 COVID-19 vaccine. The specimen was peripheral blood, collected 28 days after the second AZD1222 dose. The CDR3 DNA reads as TGTGCCAGTAGTATCGACCTTGGAGACAGGGGTGTTTACGGGGAGCTGTTTTTT. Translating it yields CASSIDLGDRGVYGELFF.